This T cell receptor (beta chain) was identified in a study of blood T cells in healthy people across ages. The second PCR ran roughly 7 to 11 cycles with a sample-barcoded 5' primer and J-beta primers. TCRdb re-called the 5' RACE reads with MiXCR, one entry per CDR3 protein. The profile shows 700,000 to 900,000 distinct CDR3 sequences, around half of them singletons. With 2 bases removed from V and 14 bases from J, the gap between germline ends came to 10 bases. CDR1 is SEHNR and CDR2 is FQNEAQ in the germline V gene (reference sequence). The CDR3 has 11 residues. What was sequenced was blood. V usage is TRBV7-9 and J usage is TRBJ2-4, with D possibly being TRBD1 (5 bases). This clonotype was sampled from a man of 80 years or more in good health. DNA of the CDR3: TGTGCCAGCAGCTTAACAGGTCGGGAGTACTTC. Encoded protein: CASSLTGREYF.